These 32 T cell receptor beta chains came from one sample sequenced in a study of shared clonotypes between healthy human individuals. Data came from immunoSEQ multiplex PCR; TCRdb stores just in-frame clones and leaves some out. The data contain more than 550,000 clones, about nine tenths of them seen just once; the ten biggest clones take up 34%. The sample was memory CD8+ T cells from PBMCs. Documented subset: CD45RO+ cells pooled with CCR7-negative TemRA cells. Every receptor here comes from a man aged 18-30 years in good health. Some clones in this sample may be carry-over from other donors' samples.

The chain recombines TRBV4-3 with TRBJ2-3, with 10 bases matching TRBD2. Germline CDR1 and CDR2: LGHNA and YSLEER. The ends lost 5 bases at V and 3 bases at J; junction bases unmatched: 8. The CDR3 is made up of 16 amino acids. CDR3: CASSTAVLAGTDTQYF. As DNA, the CDR3 is TGCGCCAGCAGCACCGCTGTACTAGCGGGGACAGATACGCAGTATTTT.

This sequence joins TRBV7-6 and TRBJ2-1; maybe TRBD2 (5 bases). The germline gives CDR1 SGHVS, CDR2 FNYEAQ. With 0 bases removed from V and 6 bases from J, the gap between germline ends came to 12 bases. The CDR3 extends over 15 amino acids. CDR3 sequence: CASSLAPEGTNEQFF. The CDR3, as DNA: TGTGCCAGCAGCTTAGCGCCCGAGGGAACCAATGAGCAGTTCTTC.

The V gene is TRBV30, the J gene TRBJ2-7, with D tentatively TRBD2 (5 bases). Germline loops: CDR1 GTSNPN, CDR2 SVGIG (reference sequence). The CDR3 consists of 13 residues. The V gene lost 5 bases and the J gene lost 6 bases, with 17 bases spanning the gap. DNA for the CDR3: TGTGCCTGGGTCCCCGGGGATATAGTCGAGCAGTACTTC. Amino acid sequence: CAWVPGDIVEQYF.

The CDR3 DNA reads TGTGCCAGCAGCTCGACCTTCGACTACGAGCAGTACTTC. This codes for CASSSTFDYEQYF. The chain links TRBV5-6 to TRBJ2-7; unclear D gene. Trimming removed 3 bases from V and 3 bases from J, with 10 bases in between. Germline CDR1 SGHDT, CDR2 YYEEEE. CDR3 length equals 13 residues.

The rearrangement joins TRBV10-3 to TRBJ2-7; TRBD2 matches 7 bases. The CDR3 is 17 amino acids. From germline, CDR1 is ENHRY and CDR2 SYGVKD. V lost 4 bases, J lost 4 bases, and 16 bases stayed unmatched. CDR3 sequence (DNA): TGTGCCATCAGTGTCTTTCACCAGGGTACCGGGGGGTACGAGCAGTACTTC. Amino acids: CAISVFHQGTGGYEQYF.

The chain has TRBV4-1 and TRBJ2-1, with a weak D call TRBD2 (6 bases). The CDR3 has 18 amino acids. CDR1 and CDR2 from the germline V gene are MGHRA and YSYEKL. Trimming took off 1 base at V and 9 bases at J, with 25 bases between the two ends. CDR3 protein: CASSQAPPGTLDMGEQFF. CDR3 sequence (DNA): TGCGCCAGCAGCCAAGCTCCACCCGGGACTCTCGATATGGGTGAGCAGTTCTTC.

This chain connects TRBV5-8 to TRBJ2-7, with TRBD2 as a possible D gene (6 bases). In germline, CDR1 is SGHTS, CDR2 YDEGEE. This CDR3 has 15 residues. The V end lost 5 bases, the J end lost 2 bases, and 17 bases lay between the germline ends. The CDR3 nucleotides are TGTGCCAGCAGTTACCCTAGGGAGGCCACCTACGAGCAGTACTTC. It encodes CASSYPREATYEQYF. Supplemented by reference TRBV5-8 and TRBJ2-7, the full variable domain reads EAGVTQSPTHLIKTRGQQATLRCSPISGHTSVYWYQQALGLGLQFLLWYDEGEERNRGNFPPRFSGRQFPNYSSELNVNALELEDSALYLCASSYPREATYEQYFGPGTRLTVT.

The chain is built from TRBV12-5 and TRBJ1-3, with 11 bases aligning to TRBD1. The CDR3 sequence is 18 residues long. Germline assignment: CDR1 LGHNT and CDR2 FRNRAP. Trimming cost V 0 bases and J 9 bases; bases outside gene matches: 13. The CDR3 spells CASGLVSPWDRGARTIYF. Written as DNA, the CDR3 is TGTGCTAGTGGTTTGGTGTCCCCGTGGGACAGGGGGGCCCGCACCATATATTTT. Combining the CDR3 with reference TRBV12-5 and TRBJ1-3 gives the whole variable domain DARVTQTPRHKVTEMGQEVTMRCQPILGHNTVFWYRQTMMQGLELLAYFRNRAPLDDSGMPKDRFSAEMPDATLATLKIQPSEPRDSAVYFCASGLVSPWDRGARTIYFGEGSWLTVV.

The J gene is TRBJ1-1, the V gene TRBV7-6; no firm D call. Per the germline V gene, CDR1 is SGHVS and CDR2 is FNYEAQ. Trimming left V 3 bases short and J 5 bases short, with 16 bases between. The CDR3 sequence is 15 residues long. The CDR3 here is CASSFAEVGRTEAFF. The CDR3, as DNA: TGTGCCAGCAGCTTTGCGGAGGTTGGGAGGACTGAAGCTTTCTTT.

This CDR3 reads CASSERISGNTIYF. The CDR3 bases are TGTGCCAGCAGCGAACGGATCTCTGGAAACACCATATATTTT. The genes are TRBV7-9 and TRBJ1-3; the D is unclear. This CDR3 comprises 14 residues. Germline CDR1 SEHNR, CDR2 FQNEAQ (reference sequence). V gave up 5 bases and J gave up 0 bases, with 8 bases separating them.

Only one count was recorded for this clone. The genes are TRBV6-5 and TRBJ2-1; a possible D gene is TRBD2 (6 bases). Trimming took 8 bases from V and 7 from J, leaving 15 bases between them. The CDR3 contains 13 residues. Germline V CDR1 and CDR2: MNHEY, SVGAGI. CDR3 amino acids: CASGTAGSNEQFF. The CDR3 region has the DNA TGTGCCAGCGGGACTGCTGGTTCGAATGAGCAGTTCTTC.

The chain employs TRBV11-3 and TRBJ2-3; possibly TRBD2 for D (6 bases). The V gene's germline CDR1 is SGHNT and CDR2 YENEEA. Trimming shortened V by 1 base and J by 4 bases, and 15 bases separated the two germline ends. The CDR3 totals 16 residues. CDR3 residues: CASSLGPGEGPDTQYF. The DNA of the CDR3 is TGTGCCAGCAGCTTAGGCCCGGGAGAAGGTCCAGATACGCAGTATTTT.

The gene calls are TRBV27 and TRBJ2-7, with D uncertain. CDR1 is MNHEY, CDR2 SMNVEV, per germline (reference sequence). Trimming shortened V by 0 bases and J by 2 bases, and 20 bases separated the two germline ends. This CDR3 region has 18 residues. In nucleotides, the CDR3 is TGTGCCAGCAGTTTATCAGTCTTCCGGGTTGGTGACCCCTACGAGCAGTACTTC. It codes for CASSLSVFRVGDPYEQYF.

The chain has TRBV5-6 and TRBJ2-7; possibly TRBD1 or TRBD2 for D (5 bases each). The V and J ends lost 6 bases and 2 bases respectively, with 12 bases between them. Per the germline V gene, CDR1 is SGHDT and CDR2 is YYEEEE. The CDR3 is 13 residues long. CDR3 residues: CASTVGTTYEQYF. Written as DNA, the CDR3 is TGTGCCAGCACCGTAGGGACCACCTACGAGCAGTACTTC. Variable domain in full (rest from reference TRBV5-6 and TRBJ2-7): DAGVTQSPTHLIKTRGQQVTLRCSPKSGHDTVSWYQQALGQGPQFIFQYYEEEERQRGNFPDRFSGHQFPNYSSELNVNALLLGDSALYLCASTVGTTYEQYFGPGTRLTVT.

The chain employs TRBV18 and TRBJ2-7; no reliable D call. V was shortened by 0 bases and J by 2 bases, with 8 bases between the two germline ends. This CDR3 is 14 amino acids long. The germline V gene encodes CDR1 KGHSH and CDR2 LQKENI. As DNA, the CDR3 is TGTGCCAGCTCACCACCGGCCAGAACCTACGAGCAGTACTTC. It yields the protein CASSPPARTYEQYF.

The V and J genes are TRBV27 and TRBJ2-7, with 14 nucleotides matching TRBD2. The CDR3 runs 17 residues. Trimming at V came to 4 bases and at J to 4 bases, leaving 9 bases not matched to a gene. Germline V lookup: CDR1 MNHEY, CDR2 SMNVEV (reference sequence). In nucleotides, the CDR3 is TGTGCCAGCAGTTCCTACGGACTAGCGGGAGGCCTGTACGAGCAGTACTTC. It specifies CASSSYGLAGGLYEQYF.

The chain employs TRBV28 and TRBJ1-1; D gene unclear. The V and J ends lost 4 bases and 1 base respectively, with 13 bases between them. CDR3 length: 15 residues. Germline-derived CDR1 and CDR2 are MDHEN and SYDVKM. The CDR3 nucleotides read TGTGCCAGCAGTTCCAGACTGATACCGAACACTGAAGCTTTCTTT. Encoded protein: CASSSRLIPNTEAFF.

This rearrangement joins TRBV9 to TRBJ1-1; D is unclear. The CDR3 is made up of 14 amino acids. Trimming shortened V by 3 bases and J by 5 bases, and 14 bases separated the two germline ends. Germline CDR1 reads SGDLS; CDR2 reads YYNGEE. The CDR3 DNA sequence: TGTGCCAGCAGCGACCGGGTCGAAGATACTGAAGCTTTCTTT. Translating it yields CASSDRVEDTEAFF.

This clone is a singleton in its sample. The rearrangement links TRBV27 to TRBJ2-1; TRBD2 agrees at 7 bases. The CDR3 has 15 residues. The J segment lost 10 bases and the V segment lost 0 bases, leaving 9 bases of the junction unmatched. In germline, CDR1 is MNHEY, CDR2 SMNVEV (reference sequence). CDR3 DNA sequence: TGTGCCAGCAGTTTATCGATGGGAGGGGTTGTGGAGCAGTTCTTC. Its translation is CASSLSMGGVVEQFF.

J is TRBJ2-1 and V is TRBV20-1; tentatively, D is TRBD2 (5 bases). Trimming shortened V by 3 bases and J by 8 bases, and 5 bases separated the two germline ends. The CDR3 is 10 residues long. The V gene's germline CDR1 is DFQATT and CDR2 SNEGSKA (reference sequence). CDR3 DNA: TGCAGTGCTAGGAGGGATGAGCAGTTCTTC. It specifies CSARRDEQFF.

This rearrangement joins TRBV6-1 to TRBJ1-3; no definite D call. This CDR3 has 15 amino acids. V was clipped by 1 base and J by 0 bases, with 7 bases between them. CDR1 and CDR2 from the germline V gene are MNHNS and SASEGT. The CDR3 region has the DNA TGTGCCAGCAGTGAAGGGGATGTCTCTGGAAACACCATATATTTT. Translating gives CASSEGDVSGNTIYF.

The rearrangement joins TRBV5-4 to TRBJ2-1; 13 bases map to TRBD2. Trimming cost V 1 base and J 3 bases; bases outside gene matches: 1. Germline lookup yields CDR1 SGHNT and CDR2 YYREEE (reference sequence). The CDR3 is made up of 16 amino acids. CDR3 amino acids: CASSLRTSGGYNEQFF. The CDR3, as DNA: TGTGCCAGCAGCTTGAGGACTAGCGGGGGCTACAATGAGCAGTTCTTC. Full variable domain (outside the CDR3, taken from reference TRBV5-4 and TRBJ2-1): ETGVTQSPTHLIKTRGQQVTLRCSSQSGHNTVSWYQQALGQGPQFIFQYYREEENGRGNFPPRFSGLQFPNYSSELNVNALELDDSALYLCASSLRTSGGYNEQFFGPGTRLTVL.

The chain links TRBV27 to TRBJ2-4; tentative D call: TRBD1 (5 bases). V lost 9 bases, J lost 1 base, and 13 bases lay in between. CDR1 MNHEY and CDR2 SMNVEV come from the germline V gene (reference sequence). The CDR3 runs 14 residues. CDR3 residues: CASGAGSAKNIQYF. In DNA form, the CDR3 reads TGTGCCAGTGGGGCCGGCTCGGCCAAAAACATTCAGTACTTC.

The chain has TRBV30 and TRBJ1-1; TRBD1 might be the D (6 bases). V was cut by 1 base and J by 5 bases, with 17 bases left in between. This CDR3 has 15 residues. Germline CDR1 GTSNPN, CDR2 SVGIG (reference sequence). The CDR3 sequence is CAWSGNREGETEAFF. As DNA, the CDR3 is TGTGCCTGGAGTGGAAACAGGGAAGGGGAGACTGAAGCTTTCTTT.

This clone was observed a few times. The rearrangement joins TRBV7-2 to TRBJ1-5; 8 positions agree with TRBD1. Germline V gene lookup returns CDR1 SGHTA and CDR2 FQGNSA. The CDR3 has 16 amino acids. The trim removed 5 bases at V and 8 bases at J, leaving 14 bases unmatched. The CDR3 is CASSGRQGHFPEPQHF. The CDR3 bases are TGTGCCAGCAGCGGCCGACAGGGGCATTTTCCCGAGCCCCAGCATTTT.

V usage is TRBV7-9 and J usage is TRBJ1-2, with TRBD1 matching 7 bases. The ends lost 1 base at V and 6 bases at J; junction bases unmatched: 5. The CDR3 runs to 14 residues. Germline V CDR1 and CDR2: SEHNR, FQNEAQ (reference sequence). In DNA form, the CDR3 reads TGTGCCAGCAGCTTAGAAGATACAGGGGATGGCTACACCTTC. Amino acids: CASSLEDTGDGYTF.

The chain links TRBV5-6 to TRBJ2-5; tentative D call: TRBD2 (6 bases). TRBJ2-7 matches the DNA end more closely, so the J call is doubtful. Germline-derived CDR1 and CDR2 are SGHDT and YYEEEE. The CDR3 consists of 12 residues. CDR3 coding DNA: TGTGCCAGCAGCCAGGGACTTCGCGAGCAGTACTTC. Translation: CASSQGLREQYF.

This sequence joins TRBV28 and TRBJ2-1, with no clear D. The CDR3 runs to 16 residues. Germline V lookup: CDR1 MDHEN, CDR2 SYDVKM. V lost 1 base and J 0 bases, leaving 10 bases between the germline ends. The CDR3 spells CASSLSDLRSYNEQFF. The CDR3 DNA sequence: TGTGCCAGCAGTTTATCTGATCTTCGCTCCTACAATGAGCAGTTCTTC.

The rearrangement uses TRBV28 and TRBJ2-1; TRBD2 might be the D (5 bases). Germline V gene sequence: CDR1 MDHEN, CDR2 SYDVKM. Trimming removed 2 bases at V and 0 bases at J, with 14 bases between. CDR3 length equals 17 residues. The CDR3 protein is CASSLPQRRPSYNEQFF. The CDR3 coding sequence is TGTGCCAGCAGTTTACCCCAGCGGAGACCCTCCTACAATGAGCAGTTCTTC. Supplemented by reference TRBV28 and TRBJ2-1, the full variable domain reads DVKVTQSSRYLVKRTGEKVFLECVQDMDHENMFWYRQDPGLGLRLIYFSYDVKMKEKGDIPEGYSVSREKKERFSLILESASTNQTSMYLCASSLPQRRPSYNEQFFGPGTRLTVL.

The chain combines TRBV27 with TRBJ2-7, with TRBD2 matching over 8 bases. CDR1 and CDR2 (germline): MNHEY, SMNVEV (reference sequence). The V and J ends lost 5 bases and 0 bases, in that order; junction bases with no gene match: 6. The CDR3 has 15 residues. As DNA, the CDR3 is TGTGCCAGCAGTACCTTTAGCGGGGCCTCCTACGAGCAGTACTTC. As protein: CASSTFSGASYEQYF.

This clone showed up just once. This chain links TRBV25-1 with TRBJ2-1; D is ambiguous. V lost 4 bases and J lost 4, with 5 bases in between. CDR1 MGHDK and CDR2 SYGVNS come from the germline V gene. The CDR3 is 12 amino acids. Here the CDR3 DNA reads TGTGCCAGCAGTGGTCTGTACAATGAGCAGTTCTTC. Translation gives CASSGLYNEQFF.

This chain connects TRBV2 to TRBJ1-1, with 7 bases lining up with TRBD1. Germline CDR1 reads SNHLY; CDR2 reads FYNNEI. After removal of 2 bases from V and 0 bases from J, the junction contained 15 bases not matched to a gene. The CDR3 is 19 amino acids. The CDR3 DNA sequence: TGTGCCAGCAGTGAATTTGGGACAGCCTTTACGGGTGTGAACACTGAAGCTTTCTTT. Residues: CASSEFGTAFTGVNTEAFF. Supplemented by reference TRBV2 and TRBJ1-1, the full variable domain reads EPEVTQTPSHQVTQMGQEVILRCVPISNHLYFYWYRQILGQKVEFLVSFYNNEISEKSEIFDDQFSVERPDGSNFTLKIRSTKLEDSAMYFCASSEFGTAFTGVNTEAFFGQGTRLTVV.